This TCR beta chain was obtained from a study of blood T cell repertoires in COVID-19. Background on the study: Sample material is recorded as cDNA or gDNA derived from T cells, B-cell-depleted T cells, or PBMCs.

Using immunoSEQ multiplex PCR, the repertoire was profiled, and TCRdb retains in-frame clones only, with some absent. Among hundreds of thousands of clones listed, 80% were seen once. V lost 0 bases and J 3 bases, leaving 9 bases between the germline ends. There are 14 residues in the CDR3. The germline gives CDR1 MNHNY, CDR2 SVGAGI (reference sequence). The chain has TRBV6-6 and TRBJ2-7; D may be TRBD2 (5 bases). This receptor was identified in a woman in her 40s with acute COVID-19. Source material: PBMCs or T cells enriched from blood (not recorded which). The CDR3 here is CASSYSPSIYEQYF. The CDR3 region has the DNA TGTGCCAGCAGTTACTCCCCTAGCATCTACGAGCAGTACTTC.